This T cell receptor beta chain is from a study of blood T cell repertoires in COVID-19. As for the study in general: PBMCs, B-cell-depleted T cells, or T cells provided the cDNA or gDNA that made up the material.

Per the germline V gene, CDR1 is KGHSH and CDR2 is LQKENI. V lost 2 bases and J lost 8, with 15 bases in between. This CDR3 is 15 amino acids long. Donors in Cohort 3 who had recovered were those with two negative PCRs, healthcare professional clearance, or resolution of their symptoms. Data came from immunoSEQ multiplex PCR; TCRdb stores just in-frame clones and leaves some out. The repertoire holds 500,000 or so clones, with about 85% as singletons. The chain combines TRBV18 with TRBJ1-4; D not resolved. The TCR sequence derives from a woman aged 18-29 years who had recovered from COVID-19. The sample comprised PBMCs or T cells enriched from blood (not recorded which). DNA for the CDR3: TGTGCCAGCTCACCAGAAGGTGGGCTAAGCGAAAAACTGTTTTTT. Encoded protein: CASSPEGGLSEKLFF.